The rows below give T cell receptor beta chains drawn from one sample of a study of T-cell memory formation after mild COVID-19. TCRdb re-called the 5' RACE reads through MiXCR, storing one row per CDR3 protein. Among 120,000 to 150,000 distinct CDR3 sequences listed, under 7% were seen once. Sequenced input: PBMCs or a T cell subset sorted from them (not recorded which). These receptors were taken from an adult woman who had mild COVID-19 (a few samples of this study predate the infection). Cell type and time point are not known. CDR3s include the opening cysteine and the closing phenylalanine or tryptophan. Each record gives: J gene, D gene, V gene, clone size, CDR3 DNA, CDR3 protein. The D gene is left open where the match is weak. Only part of the rows carry a size: once, few, many, or a class if the clone is expanded.

J: TRBJ2-3
D: TRBD2
V: TRBV20-1
size: many
DNA: TGCAGTGTTGTAGCGGGGGGTGCCTTCACAGATACGCAGTATTTT
CDR3: CSVVAGGAFTDTQYF

J: TRBJ1-2
D: TRBD1
V: TRBV29-1
size: many
DNA: TGCAGCGCTGGGACAGGGCCTCCGGGAGGCTACACCTTC
CDR3: CSAGTGPPGGYTF

J: TRBJ2-5
D: -
V: TRBV5-1
size: -
DNA: TGCGCCAGCAGCACAGGGATGGAGACCCAGTACTTC
CDR3: CASSTGMETQYF

J: TRBJ2-5
D: TRBD2
V: TRBV7-7
size: -
DNA: TGTGCTAGCAGCCCAGGACTAGCGGGAGTTGGGCAAGAGACCCAGTACTTC
CDR3: CASSPGLAGVGQETQYF

J: TRBJ2-2
D: -
V: TRBV7-2
size: few
DNA: TGTGCCAGCAGCCCCTGGTTAGGTACCGGGGAGCTGTTTTTT
CDR3: CASSPWLGTGELFF

J: TRBJ1-1
D: -
V: TRBV7-9
size: -
DNA: TGTGCCAGCAGCCCCCGAGCCGGACAAAGGGTGATGAACACTGAAGCTTTCTTT
CDR3: CASSPRAGQRVMNTEAFF

J: TRBJ2-5
D: TRBD2
V: TRBV25-1
size: -
DNA: TGTGCCAGCAGTGAATTTATTACTAGCGGGGAGACCCAGTACTTC
CDR3: CASSEFITSGETQYF

J: TRBJ2-1
D: -
V: TRBV4-1
size: many
DNA: TGCGCCAGCAGCCCCCTAGGGGGACCCTACAATGAGCAGTTCTTC
CDR3: CASSPLGGPYNEQFF

J: TRBJ2-3
D: -
V: TRBV4-1
size: -
DNA: TGCGCCAGCAGCCGAGGGGGGGCGACAGATACGCAGTATTTT
CDR3: CASSRGGATDTQYF

J: TRBJ2-7
D: -
V: TRBV9
size: many
DNA: TGTGCCAGCAGCGCGAGGGTGGACGGTTCGTACGAGCAGTACTTC
CDR3: CASSARVDGSYEQYF

J: TRBJ2-7
D: -
V: TRBV7-9
size: many
DNA: TGTGCCAGCAGCCCCGGGGGTAAAAGCTCCTACGAGCAGTACTTC
CDR3: CASSPGGKSSYEQYF

J: TRBJ2-2
D: -
V: TRBV12-3/TRBV12-4
size: many
DNA: TGTGCCGGCGGACAGCAAGTCACCGGGGAGCTGTTTTTT
CDR3: CAGGQQVTGELFF

J: TRBJ2-6
D: -
V: TRBV24-1
size: few
DNA: TGTGCCACCAGTGAACTGGCTTCGTCTGGGGCCAACGTCCTGACTTTC
CDR3: CATSELASSGANVLTF

J: TRBJ2-5
D: -
V: TRBV9
size: few
DNA: TGTGCCAGCAGCGTTAGCGGACAAGAGACCCAGTACTTC
CDR3: CASSVSGQETQYF

J: TRBJ2-5
D: -
V: TRBV4-2
size: many
DNA: TGTGCCAGCAGCCAAGCGGGCGGGTCCAAGACCCAGTACTTC
CDR3: CASSQAGGSKTQYF

J: TRBJ2-7
D: TRBD1
V: TRBV19
size: -
DNA: TGTGCCAGTAGTTTGAAGGCCGACAGGGCCTACGAGCAGTACTTC
CDR3: CASSLKADRAYEQYF

J: TRBJ1-1
D: -
V: TRBV12-3/TRBV12-4
size: -
DNA: TGTGCCAGCAGTTTCTCGGGACCGGCCACTGAAGCTTTCTTT
CDR3: CASSFSGPATEAFF

J: TRBJ2-5
D: -
V: TRBV6-5
size: many
DNA: TGTGCCAGCAGTTACTCCGGCGAAGCGGACCAAGAGACCCAGTACTTC
CDR3: CASSYSGEADQETQYF

J: TRBJ1-2
D: -
V: TRBV4-2
size: many
DNA: TGTGCCAGCAGCCAAGAGTACCGCACCCCCACTGGCTACACCTTC
CDR3: CASSQEYRTPTGYTF

J: TRBJ2-5
D: TRBD1
V: TRBV5-1
size: -
DNA: TGCGCCAGCAGCTCCAGGACAGGGGGGGAGACCCAGTACTTC
CDR3: CASSSRTGGETQYF

J: TRBJ2-1
D: -
V: TRBV24-1
size: few
DNA: TGTGCCACCAGTGATCAGCGCTCCTACAATGAGCAGTTCTTC
CDR3: CATSDQRSYNEQFF

J: TRBJ2-7
D: TRBD1
V: TRBV11-3
size: once
DNA: TGTGCCAGCAGCTTGACCCCGGGACAGGGGATGATCTACGAGCAGTACTTC
CDR3: CASSLTPGQGMIYEQYF

J: TRBJ2-5
D: -
V: TRBV5-1
size: few
DNA: TGCGCCAGCAGCTACCAGGGAGAAGAGACCCAGTACTTC
CDR3: CASSYQGEETQYF

J: TRBJ2-2
D: -
V: TRBV4-1
size: many
DNA: TGCGCCAGCAGCCAAGATCTCGGTTACACCGGGGAGCTGTTTTTT
CDR3: CASSQDLGYTGELFF

J: TRBJ2-5
D: -
V: TRBV7-2
size: many
DNA: TGTGCCAGCAGCTTAGAGTACCAGACGGAGACCCAGTACTTC
CDR3: CASSLEYQTETQYF

J: TRBJ2-1
D: -
V: TRBV18
size: many
DNA: TGTGCCAGCTCACCAACCACTGCAGCCTACAATGAGCAGTTCTTC
CDR3: CASSPTTAAYNEQFF

J: TRBJ2-7
D: -
V: TRBV7-6
size: many
DNA: TGTGCCAGCAGCAAAACGAACAGGGGAGGGGAGTACTTC
CDR3: CASSKTNRGGEYF

J: TRBJ2-7
D: -
V: TRBV5-8
size: -
DNA: TGTGCCAGCAGCTCCAAGGAAGTCTACGAGCAGTACTTC
CDR3: CASSSKEVYEQYF

J: TRBJ1-1
D: -
V: TRBV2
size: -
DNA: TGTGCCAGCAGTCCCCCAGGGTGGACTGAAGCTTTCTTT
CDR3: CASSPPGWTEAFF

J: TRBJ1-6
D: -
V: TRBV9
size: many
DNA: TGTGCCAGCAGTACTGGGGACGGCTATAATTCACCCCTCCACTTT
CDR3: CASSTGDGYNSPLHF

J: TRBJ2-5
D: TRBD2
V: TRBV19
size: -
DNA: TGTGCCAGTAGTATGGCAGCGGGAGAGCAAGAGACCCAGTACTTC
CDR3: CASSMAAGEQETQYF

J: TRBJ1-4
D: -
V: TRBV20-1
size: many
DNA: TGCAGTGCCCTGGGGGAGGAAAAACTGTTTTTT
CDR3: CSALGEEKLFF

J: TRBJ2-7
D: -
V: TRBV7-9
size: -
DNA: TGTGCCAGCAGCTCAATAACTTACGAGCAGTACTTC
CDR3: CASSSITYEQYF

J: TRBJ2-3
D: -
V: TRBV29-1
size: many
DNA: TGCAGCGTTGATTCTGGCGGGGAAGATACGCAGTATTTT
CDR3: CSVDSGGEDTQYF

J: TRBJ1-2
D: -
V: TRBV20-1
size: -
DNA: TGCAGTGCTAGAGATGAAAAAAGGGATGGCTACACCTTC
CDR3: CSARDEKRDGYTF

J: TRBJ2-3
D: TRBD2
V: TRBV20-1
size: -
DNA: TGCAGTGCTCGGGACGCGGGGGGGGCAGATACGCAGTATTTT
CDR3: CSARDAGGADTQYF

J: TRBJ1-1
D: TRBD1
V: TRBV11-2
size: -
DNA: TGTGCCAGCAGCTCCCGCAGGGGGCGGAACACTGAAGCTTTCTTT
CDR3: CASSSRRGRNTEAFF

J: TRBJ1-1
D: -
V: TRBV7-9
size: many
DNA: TGTGCCAGCAGCTTACTCCCCGGGGGTGAAGCTTTCTTT
CDR3: CASSLLPGGEAFF

J: TRBJ2-7
D: TRBD2
V: TRBV6-2/TRBV6-3
size: few
DNA: TGTGCCAGCACCTGGGCCGGGGGGACCTCCTACGAGCAGTACTTC
CDR3: CASTWAGGTSYEQYF

J: TRBJ1-6
D: -
V: TRBV20-1
size: -
DNA: TGCAGTGCTAGAGTGCTCGTGGATAGAGATTCACCCCTCCACTTT
CDR3: CSARVLVDRDSPLHF

J: TRBJ2-7
D: TRBD2
V: TRBV2
size: few
DNA: TGTGCCAGCAACCTTGGGGGTGGACTAGCGGGGGATTACGAGCAGTACTTC
CDR3: CASNLGGGLAGDYEQYF

J: TRBJ2-3
D: -
V: TRBV7-9
size: few
DNA: TGTGCCAGCCGTGTCTTCTCTACGAGAACAGATACGCAGTATTTT
CDR3: CASRVFSTRTDTQYF

J: TRBJ2-3
D: -
V: TRBV25-1
size: -
DNA: TGTGCCAGCAGTGTGGCAGGGAAGGCAGATACGCAGTATTTT
CDR3: CASSVAGKADTQYF

J: TRBJ2-3
D: -
V: TRBV4-2
size: many
DNA: TGTGCCAGCAGCCAAGAGGATACGCAGTATTTT
CDR3: CASSQEDTQYF

J: TRBJ2-7
D: TRBD2
V: TRBV29-1
size: few
DNA: TGCAGCGTCCGGCCAGCGGGAGACCTCTACGAGCAGTACTTC
CDR3: CSVRPAGDLYEQYF